The source of this TCR beta chain is a study of early T cells in non-severe SARS-CoV-2 infection. Unique molecular identifier tags were affixed to discrete cDNA molecules. TCRdb recomputed calls from the 5' RACE reads with MiXCR, one row per CDR3 protein. The profile shows about 85,000 distinct CDR3 sequences, under 15% of them singletons. The sample holds many counts of this clonotype. This receptor was obtained from an adult who was a healthcare worker with PCR-confirmed SARS-CoV-2 infection or an uninfected control (not recorded which). The sample comprised whole blood.

In nucleotides, the CDR3 is TGCAGTGCTAGAGGGGGTTCAGCGGGCCTAATCAATGAGCAGTTCTTC. Translation gives CSARGGSAGLINEQFF. V gene TRBV20-1 combines with J gene TRBJ2-1, with D tentatively TRBD2 (6 bases). Germline CDR1 reads DFQATT; CDR2 reads SNEGSKA (reference sequence). The V end was cut by 1 base, the J end by 6 bases, with 19 bases between. This CDR3 contains 16 residues.